The rows below give T cell receptor beta chains drawn from one sample of a study of blood T cells in healthy people across ages. Each CDR3 protein is one row after TCRdb ran MiXCR on the 5' RACE reads. The sample comprises fewer than 2,000,000 distinct CDR3 sequences, 39% of which are singletons, and about 21% rests with the top ten. What was sequenced was blood. These TCRs come from a human donor in good health. Each CDR3 is given with its conserved first and last residue. D genes are given only for firm matches. Clone size appears in some rows only: once, few, many, or a class for an expanded clone.

j_call v_call d_call clone_size cdr3_nt cdr3_aa
TRBJ1-4 TRBV12-3/TRBV12-4 - - TGTGCCAGCAGTACCCTGGGAGGGTGGGAGACAACTAATGAAAAACTGTTTTTT CASSTLGGWETTNEKLFF
TRBJ1-2 TRBV10-3 - few TGTGCTATCAGTGAGTCGACCCCCGGGGATGGCGGCTACACCTTC CAISESTPGDGGYTF
TRBJ2-3 TRBV2 - - TGTGCCAGCAGCGGAGAGTCAGGCACAGATACGCAGTATTTT CASSGESGTDTQYF
TRBJ2-7 TRBV29-1 TRBD2 many TGCAGCTTCTCATCGGGCCAGCGGGGATCCTACGAGCAGTACTTC CSFSSGQRGSYEQYF
TRBJ2-1 TRBV3-1 TRBD2 - TGTGCCAGCAGCCAAGAAAAATGGGAGGGTACCAATGAGCAGTTCTTC CASSQEKWEGTNEQFF
TRBJ1-2 TRBV28 TRBD1 few TGTGCCAGCAGTTCCGGGACAGCCCACTATGGCTACACCTTC CASSSGTAHYGYTF
TRBJ2-5 TRBV7-3 TRBD2 few TGTGCCAGCAGCAAAGATCCTCCTAGCGGGGTCCAGTACTTC CASSKDPPSGVQYF
TRBJ2-6 TRBV5-1 TRBD1 many TGCGCCAGCAGCTTGCATGGGACAGGTGGGGCCAACGTCCTGACTTTC CASSLHGTGGANVLTF
TRBJ2-1 TRBV24-1 - - TGTGCCACCAGAGGGGGGAGTAACAATGAGCAGTTCTTC CATRGGSNNEQFF
TRBJ1-2 TRBV6-5 - few TGTGCCAGCAGTTACCTCTCTGAGGGGATCTATGGCTACACCTTC CASSYLSEGIYGYTF
TRBJ2-3 TRBV7-8 TRBD2 few TGTGCCAGCAAGTTCAGCGGGGGCACAGATACGCAGTATTTT CASKFSGGTDTQYF
TRBJ2-4 TRBV10-3 - few TGTGCCATCAGTGAGGGACAGATCAACATTCAGTACTTC CAISEGQINIQYF
TRBJ2-7 TRBV18 - few TGTGCCAGCTCACCCTCGGACGAGGACTACGAGCAGTACTTC CASSPSDEDYEQYF
TRBJ2-4 TRBV7-2 TRBD1 - TGTGCCAGCAGCTTAGACGGACAGGGTGTGAACATTCAGTACTTC CASSLDGQGVNIQYF
TRBJ1-2 TRBV7-3 TRBD1 - TGTGCCAGCAGCTTAAATGGCAGGGGGGTTGAAGGCTACACCTTC CASSLNGRGVEGYTF
TRBJ1-2 TRBV6-5 - few TGTGCCAGCAGTTACTCTTTCGGGGGAGGCTATGGCTACACCTTC CASSYSFGGGYGYTF
TRBJ2-1 TRBV7-3 TRBD1 few TGTGCCAGCAGCTTGGACAGGAATCTGGATGAGCAGTTCTTC CASSLDRNLDEQFF
TRBJ2-4 TRBV28 - - TGTGCCAGCAGTTTACATTTGGGGGTTAAAAACATTCAGTACTTC CASSLHLGVKNIQYF
TRBJ1-2 TRBV7-2 - - TGTGCCAGCAGCTTCGGTAGTTGGAACTATGGCTACACCTTC CASSFGSWNYGYTF
TRBJ2-1 TRBV20-1 TRBD1 few TGCAGTTCTACCAGGGGGCGCCTAAGGGAGCAGTTCTTC CSSTRGRLREQFF
TRBJ2-3 TRBV5-6 - many TGTGCCAGCAGCTTGGCCACTGGAGATACGCAGTATTTT CASSLATGDTQYF
TRBJ2-4 TRBV29-1 - - TGCAGCGCCATGGGACATTTAGCCAAAAACATTCAGTACTTC CSAMGHLAKNIQYF
TRBJ1-2 TRBV20-1 - - TGCAGTGCCAGTAAGGAGACAAAAACCCTTGCTAACTATGGCTACACCTTC CSASKETKTLANYGYTF
TRBJ2-3 TRBV15 TRBD1 - TGTGCCACCAGCATAAGAGGACAGGCCGATACGCAGTATTTT CATSIRGQADTQYF
TRBJ1-1 TRBV3-1 TRBD1 - TGTGCCAGCAGCCTCCAACAGGGGGTTTTGACTGAAGCTTTCTTT CASSLQQGVLTEAFF
TRBJ1-2 TRBV4-3 TRBD1 - TGCGCCAGCAGCCAAGAAGGGGGCCCCTTCTATGGCTACACCTTC CASSQEGGPFYGYTF
TRBJ2-1 TRBV20-1 TRBD2 few TGCAGTGCTACCCTAGCGGGGGGGATCAATGAGCAGTTCTTC CSATLAGGINEQFF
TRBJ2-3 TRBV7-6 TRBD2 - TGTGCCAGCAGCTTCGGGGGGAACCAAGGAGATACGCAGTATTTT CASSFGGNQGDTQYF
TRBJ2-1 TRBV4-2 - - TGTGCCAGCAGCCTGGCCCCGGTGAATGAGCAGTTCTTC CASSLAPVNEQFF
TRBJ1-2 TRBV7-9 - - TGTGCCAGCCCCCCTTATGGCTACACCTTC CASPPYGYTF
TRBJ1-1 TRBV20-1 - - TGCAGTGCTAGGACAGTGAACACTGAAGCTTTCTTT CSARTVNTEAFF
TRBJ1-2 TRBV7-9 - - TGTGCCAGCAGGCTTGAAGTTAACTATGGCTACACCTTC CASRLEVNYGYTF
TRBJ2-5 TRBV12-3/TRBV12-4 TRBD1 - TGTGCCAGCAGTCCTCCGGACAGGGCCCGGGAGACCCAGTACTTC CASSPPDRARETQYF
TRBJ2-7 TRBV6-2/TRBV6-3 TRBD2 many TGTGCCAGCAGACTCGGACTAGAGAGGCCCTACGAGCAGTACTTC CASRLGLERPYEQYF
TRBJ1-6 TRBV3-1 - - TGTGCCAGCAGCCAAACAGAAGGTTCACCCCTCCACTTT CASSQTEGSPLHF
TRBJ2-1 TRBV3-1 - - TGTGCCAGCAGCCTGGGGAAATTACCCTTTTCTGAGCAGTTCTTC CASSLGKLPFSEQFF
TRBJ2-7 TRBV29-1 TRBD1 few TGCAGCGTTCTGACAGGGGGGACCTACGAGCAGTACTTC CSVLTGGTYEQYF
TRBJ2-3 TRBV12-3/TRBV12-4 - - TGTGCCAGCAGTTTTTCGGGACTCTTCACAGATACGCAGTATTTT CASSFSGLFTDTQYF
TRBJ1-1 TRBV7-2 - - TGTGCCAGCAGCTCGTACAGTCCGAACACTGAAGCTTTCTTT CASSSYSPNTEAFF
TRBJ2-5 TRBV20-1 - few TGCAGTGCTAGAGATGGCAGCAACCAAGAGACCCAGTACTTC CSARDGSNQETQYF
TRBJ2-1 TRBV15 TRBD2 few TGTGCCACCAGCAGAGGGGGGGGTTACAATGAGCAGTTCTTC CATSRGGGYNEQFF
TRBJ2-7 TRBV9 - few TGTGCCAGCAGCGTAGAAGGACTCGCCTCCTACGAGCAGTACTTC CASSVEGLASYEQYF
TRBJ2-3 TRBV5-1 - - TGCGCCAGCATCGACTATTCAGATACGCAGTATTTT CASIDYSDTQYF
TRBJ2-7 TRBV29-1 - - TGCAGCGTTGGACAGACCGGGATGTGGGAGCAGTACTTC CSVGQTGMWEQYF
TRBJ2-3 TRBV6-2/TRBV6-3 - - TGTGCCAGCAGTTATGGGGAGAGGGATCACTTCACAGATACGCAGTATTTT CASSYGERDHFTDTQYF
TRBJ1-2 TRBV6-5 - - TGTGCCAGCAGTTACGGGGTATCAAACTATGGCTACACCTTC CASSYGVSNYGYTF
TRBJ1-1 TRBV6-5 TRBD1 few TGTGCCAGCACCAGGGGGGGGAACACTGAAGCTTTCTTT CASTRGGNTEAFF
TRBJ2-3 TRBV5-1 - - TGCGCCAGCTCGGACGGAGACGGTACAGATACGCAGTATTTT CASSDGDGTDTQYF
TRBJ2-5 TRBV12-5 - - TGTGCTAGTGGTTCCGGGACCGGGGAAGAGACCCAGTACTTC CASGSGTGEETQYF
TRBJ2-7 TRBV6-6 - many TGTGCCAGCACCGCACAGGGATTGGAGAACGAGCAGTACTTC CASTAQGLENEQYF
TRBJ2-7 TRBV10-3 - few TGTGCCCTCAGTGATGGTGGGGTCGAGCAGTACTTC CALSDGGVEQYF
TRBJ2-5 TRBV20-1 - few TGCAGTGCTAGCTCTGGATACAGTAGAGAGACCCAGTACTTC CSASSGYSRETQYF
TRBJ2-7 TRBV3-1 - - TGTGCCAGCAGCAAGGGACCCAACTCCTACGAGCAGTACTTC CASSKGPNSYEQYF
TRBJ2-3 TRBV11-2 - - TGTGCCAGCAGCCAACTCTTCCCCGCGGGCACAGATACGCAGTATTTT CASSQLFPAGTDTQYF
TRBJ2-2 TRBV12-3/TRBV12-4 - - TGTGCCAGCAGTTCCCGGACCCTTTCTACCGGGGAGCTGTTTTTT CASSSRTLSTGELFF
TRBJ2-7 TRBV7-2 - few TGTGCCAGCAGCTTAGGCTCCCAGGGACACACGCAGTACTTC CASSLGSQGHTQYF
TRBJ1-5 TRBV3-1 TRBD1 - TGTGCCAGCAGCCCCTCGGACAGGATGGGCAATCAGCCCCAGCATTTT CASSPSDRMGNQPQHF